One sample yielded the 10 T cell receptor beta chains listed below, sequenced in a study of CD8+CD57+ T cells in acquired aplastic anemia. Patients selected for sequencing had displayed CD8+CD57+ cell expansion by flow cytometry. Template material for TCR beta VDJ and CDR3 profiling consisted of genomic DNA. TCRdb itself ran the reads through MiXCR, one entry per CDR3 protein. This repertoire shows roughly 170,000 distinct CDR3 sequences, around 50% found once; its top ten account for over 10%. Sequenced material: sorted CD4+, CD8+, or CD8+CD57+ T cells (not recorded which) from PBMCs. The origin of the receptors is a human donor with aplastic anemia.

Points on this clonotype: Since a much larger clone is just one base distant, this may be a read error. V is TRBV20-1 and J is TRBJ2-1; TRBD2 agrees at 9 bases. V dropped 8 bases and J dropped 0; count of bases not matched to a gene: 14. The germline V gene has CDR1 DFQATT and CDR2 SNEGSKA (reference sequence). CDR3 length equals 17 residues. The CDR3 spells CSSPGPAGGGSYNEQFF. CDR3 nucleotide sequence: TGCAGTTCTCCCGGACCAGCGGGGGGCGGCTCCTACAATGAGCAGTTCTTC.

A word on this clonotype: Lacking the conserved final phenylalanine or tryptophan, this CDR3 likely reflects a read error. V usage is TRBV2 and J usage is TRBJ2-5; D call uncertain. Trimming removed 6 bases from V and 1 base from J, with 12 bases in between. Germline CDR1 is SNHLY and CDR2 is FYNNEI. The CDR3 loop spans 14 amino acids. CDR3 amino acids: CASSHRWVQETQYS. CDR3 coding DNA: TGTGCCAGCAGCCACCGCTGGGTCCAAGAGACCCAGTACTCC.

CDR3 residues: CSAILAGGPTDEQFF. The CDR3 DNA reads TGCAGTGCCATACTAGCGGGGGGGCCGACGGATGAGCAGTTCTTC. The rearrangement joins TRBV20-1 to TRBJ2-1, with TRBD2 matching 13 bases. The V gene's germline CDR1 is DFQATT and CDR2 SNEGSKA (reference sequence). The CDR3 runs to 15 residues. The V segment lost 6 bases and the J segment 8 bases; nucleotides outside the gene matches: 10.

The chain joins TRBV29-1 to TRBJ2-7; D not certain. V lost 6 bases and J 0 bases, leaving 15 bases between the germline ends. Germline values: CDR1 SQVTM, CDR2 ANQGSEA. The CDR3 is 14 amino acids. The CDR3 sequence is CSVDPAQSSYEQYF. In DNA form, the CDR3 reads TGCAGCGTCGACCCGGCCCAGAGCTCCTACGAGCAGTACTTC.

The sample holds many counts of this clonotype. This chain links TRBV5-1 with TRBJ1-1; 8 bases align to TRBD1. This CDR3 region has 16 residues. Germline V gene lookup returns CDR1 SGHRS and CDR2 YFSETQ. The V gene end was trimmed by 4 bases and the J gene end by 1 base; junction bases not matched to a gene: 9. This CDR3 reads CASSQKGQGGNTEAFF. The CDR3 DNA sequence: TGCGCCAGCAGCCAAAAAGGACAGGGTGGGAACACTGAAGCTTTCTTT.

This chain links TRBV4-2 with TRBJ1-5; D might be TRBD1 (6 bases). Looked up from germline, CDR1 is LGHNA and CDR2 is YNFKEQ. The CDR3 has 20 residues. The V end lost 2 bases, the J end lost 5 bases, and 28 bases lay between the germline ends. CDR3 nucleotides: TGTGCCAGCAGCCAAAGGCTAGGGGCGGTTCGGGGGGGGGCGGATCAGCCCCAGCATTTT. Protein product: CASSQRLGAVRGGADQPQHF.

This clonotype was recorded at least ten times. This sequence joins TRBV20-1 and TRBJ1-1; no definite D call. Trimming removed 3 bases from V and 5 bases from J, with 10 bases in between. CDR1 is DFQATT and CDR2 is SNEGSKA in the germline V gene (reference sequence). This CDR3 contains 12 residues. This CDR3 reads CSASQVTTEAFF. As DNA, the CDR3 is TGCAGTGCTAGCCAGGTAACGACTGAAGCTTTCTTT.

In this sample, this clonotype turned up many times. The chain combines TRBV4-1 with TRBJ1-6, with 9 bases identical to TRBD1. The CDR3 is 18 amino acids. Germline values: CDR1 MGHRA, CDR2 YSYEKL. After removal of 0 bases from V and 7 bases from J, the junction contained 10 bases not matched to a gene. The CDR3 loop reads CASSQDFSYGTGNSPLHF. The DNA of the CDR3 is TGCGCCAGCAGCCAAGACTTCTCCTATGGGACAGGGAATTCACCCCTCCACTTT.

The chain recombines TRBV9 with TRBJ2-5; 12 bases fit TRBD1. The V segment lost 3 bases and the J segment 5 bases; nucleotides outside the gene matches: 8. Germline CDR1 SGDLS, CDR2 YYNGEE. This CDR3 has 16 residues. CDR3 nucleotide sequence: TGTGCCAGCAGCGCGGGGACAGGGGGCTATGGGGAGACCCAGTACTTC. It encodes CASSAGTGGYGETQYF.

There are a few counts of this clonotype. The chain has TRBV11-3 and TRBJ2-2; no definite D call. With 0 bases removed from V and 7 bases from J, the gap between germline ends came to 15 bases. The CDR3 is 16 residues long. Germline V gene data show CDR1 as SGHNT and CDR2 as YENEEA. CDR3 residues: CASSLDSNKLDGELFF. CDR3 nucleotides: TGTGCCAGCAGCTTAGATTCAAACAAGCTTGACGGGGAGCTGTTTTTT. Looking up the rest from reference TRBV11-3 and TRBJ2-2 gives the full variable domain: EAGVVQSPRYKIIEKKQPVAFWCNPISGHNTLYWYLQNLGQGPELLIRYENEEAVDDSQLPKDRFSAERLKGVDSTLKIQPAELGDSAVYLCASSLDSNKLDGELFFGEGSRLTVL.